This T cell receptor (beta chain) was recovered during a study of cytomegalovirus exposure and HLA in healthy donors. Regarding the study as a whole: Later findings reportedly placed an Asian-associated ancestry cluster below the roughly 690-donor mean for N-insertions. After further analysis at a later stage, some 15,000 TCR beta sequences were associated with HLA alleles at 0.05 false discovery rate.

Primers: 60 Vbeta forward and 13 Jbeta reverse. Only in-frame clones appear in the TCRdb table, and some are missing; sequencing was by immunoSEQ multiplex PCR. The sample lists approximately 120,000 clones; 65% to 80% were seen once. In germline, CDR1 is SEHNR, CDR2 FQNEAQ (reference sequence). This CDR3 region has 17 residues. The junction had 12 bases not matched to a gene; V was cut back by 5 bases and J by 0 bases. About this clone itself: Its antigen is unidentified.

This sequence was found in a woman aged 40 to 49 in good health and CMV-seropositive. Sequencing was performed on PBMCs. The chain employs TRBV7-9 and TRBJ1-1; 7 nucleotides agree with TRBD1. In DNA, the CDR3 is TGTGCCAGCAGCCCCCGAACCGGGACAGAACTGAACACTGAAGCTTTCTTT. Translation: CASSPRTGTELNTEAFF.